This T cell receptor (beta chain) was found in a study of T cells in Graves' hyperthyroidism and ophthalmopathy (dated by TCRdb to the late 2010s). Regarding the study in general: Peripheral blood samples were taken at initial diagnosis, before any treatment was given. Once sampling was done, hyperthyroidism patients were given methimazole at a starting dose of 30 mg daily, whereas ophthalmopathy patients were given high-dose intravenous methylprednisolone. The roughly 91 discovery patients were randomly divided into training and test sets at a 7:3 ratio. In roughly six Graves' hyperthyroidism patients, the study also compared T-cell repertoires from thyroid tissue with T-cell repertoires from blood. The paper reports TCR Vbeta CDR3 sequencing of 130 to 150 peripheral blood samples: 43 ophthalmopathy, 70 to 85 hyperthyroidism and approximately 17 progressor patients. To identify distinguishing TCR V-J signatures, a discovery cohort of 100 patients was used, comprising 43 with Graves' ophthalmopathy and some 60 with stable Graves' hyperthyroidism. Whether ophthalmopathy could be predicted prospectively was tested in an independent validation cohort made up of about 20 hyperthyroidism patients plus 17 patients who later progressed to ophthalmopathy. General study outcomes and caveats: A 13 V-J signature model separated ophthalmopathy from stable hyperthyroidism, with about 88% sensitivity and 81.08% specificity in cross-validation and 80%/75% in testing. No statistical method was used to set the sample size in advance, and investigators knew the group allocation. Most expanded thyroid clonotypes (frequency above 0.001) were also detected in blood, suggesting blood repertoires may reflect thyroid immune responses. In validation, progression to ophthalmopathy was predicted by the model with nearly 71% sensitivity and nearly 75% specificity, a median of about 6.8 months before onset.

The table lists this clonotype with many counts. Its recognized antigen is unknown. No clone much larger than this one lies a single base away; base qualities are absent. Moderately to severely active disease, a Clinical Activity Score of at least 3, a NOSPECS grade of at least 4, and a duration under 3 months were present in ophthalmopathy patients. Patients with uncontrolled infections, other autoimmune diseases, pregnancy or lactation were excluded. Clinical symptoms, serum thyroxine and TRAb, thyroid ultrasound, and orbital computed tomography formed the basis for the diagnoses. PBMCs were isolated from about 9.2 ml of fresh peripheral blood by Ficoll-Paque density gradient centrifugation. Total RNA was extracted using Trizol reagent, and RNA quality was assessed on an Agilent 2100 Bioanalyzer. The TCR beta CDR3 regions were amplified from RNA transcripts. For the first round of RT-PCR on the TCR CDR3, the HTBI primer set was used together with the Qiagen OneStep RT-PCR kit. A second multiplex PCR round built the libraries, followed by size selection and purification. Sequencing of the libraries was done on an Illumina HiSeq2000 using paired-end 100 bp reads. The source study handled its data this way. SOAPnuke was used to process the raw data, with reads discarded if the reads contained adapters or uncalled bases, had a mean Phred below 15, or lacked an exact constant-primer or identifier match. High-quality paired reads were merged with COPE v1.2.5, and unique nucleotide sequences were defined as clonotypes. Clonotypes were aligned to IMGT TRBV, TRBD and TRBJ reference segments using MiTCR v1.1. The analysis was restricted to V-J combinations with a frequency above 0.0001, which together covered roughly 99% of the repertoires. A TCS score was defined as the ratio between F50 (clonal expansion) and ExV (chaos), using BLOSUM62-based TCRdist between CDR3 peptides within each V-J. Welch's t-statistics and random forest reduced around 520 V-J features to 10 to 15, which were used in a naive Bayes classifier (R e1071). Using fastp at Q25 and MiXCR, TCRdb reprocessed the public reads and kept productive beta chains. Rows merge per CDR3 protein into single entries with the most common DNA and genes. For this entry, the V and J calls and clone size follow TCRdb and not the study's own pipeline. In all, the sample holds 550,000 to 600,000 distinct CDR3 sequences, and 14% of those were seen once. About 6.6% of the sample is in the top ten clones.

The CDR1 and CDR2 encoded by the germline V gene are MNHEY and SVGAGI. Germline trimming: 2 bases from V, 14 bases from J; junction bases outside gene matches: 5. The CDR3, cysteine through phenylalanine, is 12 amino acids long. The sequence is cut down to CDR3 DNA, 36 bases in frame from base 1. Input material: blood. The sequence came from a woman younger than 35 with Graves' ophthalmopathy. The V and J genes are TRBV6-5 and TRBJ2-1; 8 bases in the junction line up with TRBD1. The CDR3 protein is CASSYVSGGKFF. The nucleotides are TGTGCCAGCAGTTACGTCTCAGGGGGCAAGTTCTTC.